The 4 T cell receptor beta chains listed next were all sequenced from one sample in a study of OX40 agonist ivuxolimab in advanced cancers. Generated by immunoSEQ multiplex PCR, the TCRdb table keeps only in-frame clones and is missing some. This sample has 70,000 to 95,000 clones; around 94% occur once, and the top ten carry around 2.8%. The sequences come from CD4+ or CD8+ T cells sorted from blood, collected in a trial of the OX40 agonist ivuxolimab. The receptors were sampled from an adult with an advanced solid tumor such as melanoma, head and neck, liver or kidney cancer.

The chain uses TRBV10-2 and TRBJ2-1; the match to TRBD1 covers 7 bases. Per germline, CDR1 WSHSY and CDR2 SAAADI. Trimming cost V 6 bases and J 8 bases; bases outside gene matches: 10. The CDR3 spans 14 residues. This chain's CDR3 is CASRPPGGSDEQFF. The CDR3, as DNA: TGCGCCAGCAGACCACCAGGGGGAAGCGATGAGCAGTTCTTC.

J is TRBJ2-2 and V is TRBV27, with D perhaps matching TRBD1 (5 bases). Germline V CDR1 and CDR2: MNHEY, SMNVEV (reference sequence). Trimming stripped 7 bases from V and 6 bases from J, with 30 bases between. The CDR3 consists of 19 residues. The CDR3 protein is CASTLRGPVFVDGSGELFF. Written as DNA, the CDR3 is TGTGCCAGCACACTAAGGGGTCCGGTCTTCGTGGATGGGTCCGGGGAGCTGTTTTTT.

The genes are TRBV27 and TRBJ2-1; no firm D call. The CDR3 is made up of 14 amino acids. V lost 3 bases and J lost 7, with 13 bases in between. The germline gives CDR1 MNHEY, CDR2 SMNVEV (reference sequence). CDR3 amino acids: CASSFGSPTNEQFF. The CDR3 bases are TGTGCCAGCAGTTTTGGTAGCCCCACTAATGAGCAGTTCTTC.

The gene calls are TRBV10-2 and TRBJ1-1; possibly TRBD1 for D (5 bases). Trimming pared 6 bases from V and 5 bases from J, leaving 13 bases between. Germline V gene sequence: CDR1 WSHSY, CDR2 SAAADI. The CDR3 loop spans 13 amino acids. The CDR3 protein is CASREQGWTEAFF. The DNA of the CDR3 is TGCGCCAGCAGGGAGCAGGGATGGACTGAAGCTTTCTTT.